This entry lists 17 T cell receptor beta chains sequenced from one sample in a study of cytomegalovirus exposure and HLA in healthy donors. Primers for the PCR totalled 60 Vbeta and 13 Jbeta. TCRdb's copy holds only in-frame clones and misses some; the assay was immunoSEQ multiplex PCR. The table lists 90,000 to 150,000 clones, approximately 81% of them singletons. The sequencing sample was made of PBMCs. The origin of the receptors is a woman in her thirties or forties in good health and CMV-seronegative.

The J gene is TRBJ1-1, the V gene TRBV5-1, with a tentative D call TRBD1 (5 bases). V was shortened by 0 bases and J by 0 bases, with 9 bases between the two germline ends. The CDR3 totals 15 residues. The germline V gene encodes CDR1 SGHRS and CDR2 YFSETQ. CDR3 protein: CASSLGSGMNTEAFF. The CDR3 DNA is TGCGCCAGCAGCTTGGGATCAGGGATGAACACTGAAGCTTTCTTT. Full variable domain (outside the CDR3, taken from reference TRBV5-1 and TRBJ1-1): KAGVTQTPRYLIKTRGQQVTLSCSPISGHRSVSWYQQTPGQGLQFLFEYFSETQRNKGNFPGRFSGRQFSNSRSEMNVSTLELGDSALYLCASSLGSGMNTEAFFGQGTRLTVV.

The chain is built from TRBV29-1 and TRBJ1-2; D unresolved. The CDR3 consists of 13 residues. V lost 7 bases, J lost 1 base, and 13 bases lay in between. CDR1 and CDR2 (germline): SQVTM, ANQGSEA. The CDR3 DNA sequence: TGCAGCGGTGCTTCCCCCGGTAACTATGGCTACACCTTC. This gives the protein CSGASPGNYGYTF. Full variable domain (outside the CDR3, taken from reference TRBV29-1 and TRBJ1-2): SAVISQKPSRDICQRGTSLTIQCQVDSQVTMMFWYRQQPGQSLTLIATANQGSEATYESGFVIDKFPISRPNLTFSTLTVSNMSPEDSSIYLCSGASPGNYGYTFGSGTRLTVV.

J is TRBJ2-1 and V is TRBV28; D not resolved. Trimming took off 2 bases at V and 10 bases at J, with 9 bases between the two ends. Germline V CDR1 and CDR2: MDHEN, SYDVKM. The CDR3 spans 12 residues. CDR3 residues: CASSLQVGEQFF. In nucleotides, the CDR3 is TGTGCCAGCAGTTTACAGGTAGGCGAGCAGTTCTTC.

The rearrangement links TRBV18 to TRBJ2-7; 9 bases match TRBD2. CDR3 size: 14 residues. V lost 2 bases to trimming and J lost 5 bases; unmatched junction nucleotides: 4. Germline CDR1 and CDR2: KGHSH and LQKENI. DNA of the CDR3: TGTGCCAGCTCACCAAGCCGCGGGGGGGACGAGCAGTACTTC. Protein: CASSPSRGGDEQYF.

The CDR3 here is CATSSTGQTNTEAFF. In DNA, the CDR3 is TGTGCCACCAGCAGTACTGGACAGACGAACACTGAAGCTTTCTTT. This chain uses TRBV15 with TRBJ1-1; tentative D call: TRBD1 (6 bases). Trimming pared 3 bases from V and 1 base from J, leaving 12 bases between. CDR3 length: 15 amino acids. CDR1 and CDR2 (germline): LNHNV, YYDKDF (reference sequence).

The chain joins TRBV6-5 to TRBJ1-3; D is unclear. Germline V gene data show CDR1 as MNHEY and CDR2 as SVGAGI. This CDR3 spans 14 amino acids. With 0 bases removed from V and 2 bases from J, the gap between germline ends came to 5 bases. CDR3 DNA sequence: TGTGCCAGCAGTTACTCTCCAGCTGGAAACACCATATATTTT. As protein: CASSYSPAGNTIYF.

The J gene is TRBJ2-4, the V gene TRBV28; 7 positions match TRBD1. CDR3 length: 19 amino acids. Germline CDR1 MDHEN, CDR2 SYDVKM. Unmatched junction bases numbered 26, after V lost 6 bases and J lost 9 bases. The CDR3 bases are TGTGCCAGCAGATCCCAAGGGGGCGACAGAACTAAAACAGTCCGCATTCAGTACTTC. Amino acid sequence: CASRSQGGDRTKTVRIQYF.

The chain carries TRBV28 and TRBJ2-7, with D possibly being TRBD2 (5 bases). The CDR3 runs to 13 residues. V was clipped by 2 bases and J by 1 base, with 6 bases between them. The germline gives CDR1 MDHEN, CDR2 SYDVKM. CDR3 protein: CASSLTGSYEQYF. CDR3 sequence (DNA): TGTGCCAGCAGTTTAACGGGGTCCTACGAGCAGTACTTC.

This rearrangement joins TRBV7-8 to TRBJ1-5; 7 bases are shared with TRBD1. Germline CDR1 is SGHVS and CDR2 is FQNEAQ. The CDR3 sequence is 15 residues long. The V segment lost 2 bases and the J segment 5 bases; nucleotides outside the gene matches: 6. The CDR3 loop is CASSLYDRDDQPQHF. CDR3 in DNA: TGTGCCAGCAGCTTATATGACAGGGACGATCAGCCCCAGCATTTT.

The gene calls are TRBV9 and TRBJ1-2; 8 nucleotides match TRBD1. CDR1 and CDR2 from the germline V gene are SGDLS and YYNGEE. V trimming: 4 bases; J trimming: 7 bases; junction bases outside the gene matches: 9. The CDR3 is 14 amino acids. The CDR3 reads CASSPRAGGFGYTF. The CDR3, as DNA: TGTGCCAGCAGCCCCCGGGCAGGGGGCTTTGGCTACACCTTC.

This chain uses TRBV6-6 with TRBJ2-1, with 13 bases matching TRBD2. CDR1 MNHNY and CDR2 SVGAGI come from the germline V gene (reference sequence). V lost 6 bases, J lost 7 bases, and 9 bases stayed unmatched. CDR3 size: 16 residues. As DNA, the CDR3 is TGTGCCAGCAGGGTACCGGGACTAGCGGGAAGGAATGAGCAGTTCTTC. This translates into CASRVPGLAGRNEQFF.

V usage is TRBV27 and J usage is TRBJ1-2; TRBD1 matches at 9 bases. Germline CDR1 MNHEY, CDR2 SMNVEV (reference sequence). The CDR3 consists of 16 residues. V trimming: 4 bases; J trimming: 5 bases; junction bases outside the gene matches: 11. In DNA, the CDR3 is TGTGCCAGCAGTTCTCCAGGGGGACAGGGCTTATATGGCTACACCTTC. It codes for CASSSPGGQGLYGYTF.

The chain employs TRBV5-1 and TRBJ1-4; 9 bases are a match to TRBD1. The CDR3 totals 19 residues. Germline V gene lookup returns CDR1 SGHRS and CDR2 YFSETQ. V was pared by 4 bases and J by 7 bases, with 20 bases of the junction left unmatched. The CDR3 loop reads CASSPRPPRDRVRSEKLFF. The CDR3, as DNA: TGCGCCAGCAGCCCCCGCCCCCCCCGGGACAGGGTCCGTAGTGAAAAACTGTTTTTT.

The CDR3 protein is CASSHVLAGWATDEQFF. CDR3 coding DNA: TGCGCCAGCAGCCACGTCCTGGCGGGCTGGGCCACCGATGAGCAGTTCTTC. The chain recombines TRBV4-1 with TRBJ2-1; possibly TRBD2 for D (5 bases). This CDR3 comprises 17 residues. Germline V gene sequence: CDR1 MGHRA, CDR2 YSYEKL. Between the trimmed V and J ends, which lost 3 bases and 8 bases, there was a span of 23 bases.

The chain employs TRBV4-1 and TRBJ2-7, with D perhaps TRBD2 (6 bases). The germline V gene encodes CDR1 MGHRA and CDR2 YSYEKL. Trimming took 3 bases from V and 2 from J, leaving 14 bases between them. The CDR3 sequence is 15 residues long. CDR3 loop: CASSQLGGAPYEQYF. The CDR3 DNA follows: TGCGCCAGCAGCCAGCTCGGGGGAGCCCCCTACGAGCAGTACTTC.

This clone has only one observation. At one end, the junction sequence differs from germline, possibly due to a read error. This chain joins TRBV7-9 and TRBJ1-1; 9 nucleotides align to TRBD1. CDR1 is SEHNR and CDR2 is FQNEAQ in the germline V gene (reference sequence). This CDR3 is 17 amino acids long. The DNA of the CDR3 is TGTTCCAGCAGCTTAGTGGACAGGGGAGAACGGAACACTGAAGCTTTCTTT. This gives the protein CSSSLVDRGERNTEAFF.

This clone has just a few counts. The chain combines TRBV6-6 with TRBJ2-1; maybe TRBD2 (6 bases). The germline gives CDR1 MNHNY, CDR2 SVGAGI (reference sequence). V lost 0 bases to trimming and J lost 4 bases, with 10 bases between them. The CDR3 is 15 residues long. CDR3 in amino acids: CASSYSSGRYNEQFF. The CDR3 nucleotides are TGTGCCAGCAGTTACTCATCGGGGAGGTACAATGAGCAGTTCTTC.